Listed below are T cell receptor beta chains from one sample, sequenced in a study of cytotoxic CD8 clonotypes in ibrutinib-treated CLL. Sequencing used immunoSEQ multiplex PCR; TCRdb keeps in-frame clones, though not all of them. The data show some 300,000 clones, with about 77% seen just once and over 5.5% held by the top ten. Sequencing was performed on PBMCs, taken before ibrutinib treatment. The receptors were gathered from a human donor with chronic lymphocytic leukemia. The CDR3 runs from the conserved cysteine through the conserved F or W. The D gene is left open where the match is weak. The size of a clone is reported for some rows only, either as once, few or many, or as a class for expanded clones.

d_gene	abundance	v_gene	j_gene	CDR3nt	CDR3aa
-	-	TRBV7-9	TRBJ2-7	TGTGCCAGCAGCTTCCCAGGCAGGTCCGCCTCCGAGCAGTACTTC	CASSFPGRSASEQYF
-	few	TRBV5-4	TRBJ2-7	TGTGCCAGCAGCTCCACACGGTACGAGCAGTACTTC	CASSSTRYEQYF
TRBD1	-	TRBV9	TRBJ2-5	TGTGCCAGCAGCCCAGGGACAGGGGGCGTTGAGACCCAGTACTTC	CASSPGTGGVETQYF
-	once	TRBV13	TRBJ1-3	TGTGCCAGCAGCTCCCTTGACGGTAGATTCGGAAACACCATATATTTT	CASSSLDGRFGNTIYF
-	-	TRBV7-2	TRBJ2-1	TGTGCCAGCAGCCTACCCTCAGAAAACAATGAGCAGTTCTTC	CASSLPSENNEQFF
-	-	TRBV25-1	TRBJ2-7	TGTGCCTCTGAAGACCGGACGGTAGATTCCTACGAGCAGTACTTC	CASEDRTVDSYEQYF
-	-	TRBV27	TRBJ2-1	TGTGCCAGTGGACGGGCGGAGATCCCCTACAATGAGCAGTTCTTC	CASGRAEIPYNEQFF
-	-	TRBV11-2	TRBJ2-1	TGTGCCAGCAGCGATTATAGCGGTCCTTTGTACAATGAGCAGTTCTTC	CASSDYSGPLYNEQFF
-	-	TRBV11-2	TRBJ2-1	TGTGCCAGCAGCTTTTCTTCCCGCGGGTTGGGCAATGAGCAGTTCTTC	CASSFSSRGLGNEQFF
-	once	TRBV28	TRBJ1-4	TGTGCCAGCAGTTTCCTGGGACCGAATGAAAAACTGTTTTTT	CASSFLGPNEKLFF
-	-	TRBV5-1	TRBJ2-1	TGCGCCAGCAGCTCTTACAATGAGCAGTTCTTC	CASSSYNEQFF
-	-	TRBV29-1	TRBJ2-1	TGCAGCGCCCGAAAGGGGTCTGGGTACAATGAGCAGTTCTTC	CSARKGSGYNEQFF
TRBD2	-	TRBV6-4	TRBJ2-3	TGTGCCAGCAGTGCGACTAGCCCCAGCGATACGCAGTATTTT	CASSATSPSDTQYF
-	-	TRBV25-1	TRBJ2-3	TGTGCCAGCTCAAGACCAAGCACAGATACGCAGTATTTT	CASSRPSTDTQYF
-	once	TRBV2	TRBJ2-1	TGTGCCAGCAGTGAAGCTAGCGGACACAATGAGCAGTTCTTC	CASSEASGHNEQFF
-	-	TRBV7-2	TRBJ2-5	TGTGCCAGCAGCCGAAGGTGGGACACCGACCGTTGGTACTTC	CASSRRWDTDRWYF
TRBD2	-	TRBV10-1	TRBJ2-7	TGCGCCAGCAGTGAGGGGCTAGCGGGAGCGTGGGAGCAGTACTTC	CASSEGLAGAWEQYF
-	-	TRBV15	TRBJ2-3	TGTGCCACCAGCAGAGACAGGGGAGTTTCCACAGATACGCAGTATTTT	CATSRDRGVSTDTQYF
-	few	TRBV7-2	TRBJ1-3	TGTGCCAGCAGCTTAACTAGCTCTGGAAACACCATATATTTT	CASSLTSSGNTIYF
-	-	TRBV29-1	TRBJ2-3	TGCAGCGTTGTGACTAGGAGAAGCACAGATACGCAGTATTTT	CSVVTRRSTDTQYF
-	-	TRBV7-2	TRBJ2-5	TGTGCCAGCAGTCCCCCCGGAGGAGAGACCCAGTACTTC	CASSPPGGETQYF
TRBD1	few	TRBV6-1	TRBJ1-1	TGTGCCAGCAGTGTTGGGGGACAGGGATCCCTTTCCGAAGCTTTCTTT	CASSVGGQGSLSEAFF